The clone carrying this TCR beta chain was seen a few times. Its antigen is unknown. V was clipped by 5 bases and J by 8 bases, with 24 bases between them. The CDR3 loop spans 16 amino acids. Germline V gene lookup returns CDR1 MDHEN and CDR2 SYDVKM. The method was immunoSEQ multiplex PCR; TCRdb's version includes in-frame clones alone and lacks a portion of them. The sample lists 100,000 to 150,000 clones; about 90% were seen once. This specimen comes from a study of T cell responses to AZD1222 COVID-19 vaccine. Study-wide results and limits: Recipients of AZD1222 seropositive at baseline numbered only 5 to 7. The study sampled repertoires only after the peak T cell response. Donors were chiefly white British, with a greater number of females, and clonal diversity was perhaps underestimated.

V gene TRBV28 combines with J gene TRBJ2-5, with a weak D call TRBD2 (5 bases). The receptor's source is an adult in good health. The sample was peripheral blood, taken on day 0 of MenACWY control vaccination. DNA of the CDR3: TGTGCCAGCAGTCCCTTTCACGAGGGTGGGGTGGGAACCCAGTACTTC. Protein product: CASSPFHEGGVGTQYF.